What follows describes a single T cell receptor (beta chain). The antigen it recognizes is unknown. No much larger clone exists at a distance of one base, and base qualities are not known. The CDR3, cysteine through phenylalanine, is 16 amino acids long. Only CDR3 DNA is held: 48 bases, read in frame from base 1. V is cut back by 2 bases and J by 9 bases, with 13 bases in the junction unmatched. Taken from the germline V gene, the CDR1 and CDR2 loops are SGDLS and YYNGEE. The sample belongs to a study of cytomegalovirus exposure and HLA in healthy donors (dated by TCRdb to about 2017). Turning to the overall study: The roughly 700 repertoires of the first cohort and the approximately 110 validation repertoires were produced on the same platform, according to a later analysis. High-throughput TCR immunosequencing, statistical association of individual TCRs with disease status, and machine learning were combined to predict cytomegalovirus infection status. The aim of the study was to test whether cataloging public T cell receptors could identify signatures of past pathogen exposure. A separate validation cohort of 100 to 150 different subjects was used in addition to the 666-subject first cohort. Points the paper makes about the study in general: Of the cluster scores, roughly 95% were above 0 in a later analysis, which found that TCRs clustered in the first cohort also tended to co-occur in the 95 to 150 validation repertoires. In vitro tests confirmed that a few of the cytomegalovirus-associated TCR beta chains recognize cytomegalovirus antigens. Most TCR sequences were observed very rarely across donors, whereas some public TCRs were present in many individuals. The study gave a list of around 170 TCR beta chains associated with cytomegalovirus. The classifier was reported to diagnose cytomegalovirus status with high specificity and sensitivity in both the original cohort and the validation cohort. It was suggested by the authors that the approach could potentially be generalized to other disease states and immunological phenotypes. A later analysis lacked HLA typing for the validation cohort, so it scored co-occurrence in that cohort across all 120 or so repertoires.

The donors belonged to the validation cohort of over a hundred subjects, which was separate from the roughly 700-subject first cohort. Library prep was done by the immunoSEQ multiplex PCR assay. On the study's bioinformatics: A statistical classification framework was developed to diagnose cytomegalovirus status using the catalog of TCR beta chain sequences. The table comes from immuneACCESS by way of TCRdb, which keeps in-frame sequences with V and J called. Part of the clones is missing from these tables; in studies checked, under half for an unresolved V gene and the rest for unknown reasons. V and J calls plus clone size are reproduced from that table; the DNA served to infer D and trimming. In this sample the table shows over 200,000 clones, 75% to 90% of which occur a single time. The ten largest clones represent over 13% of the sample.

The specimen was PBMCs. This receptor was obtained from a woman aged 25 to 45 in good health and CMV-seropositive. The chain uses TRBV9 and TRBJ2-1, with TRBD1 matching 8 junction bases. The bases are TGTGCCAGCAGCGTCCAGGACAGGGAAGTATTAGGTGAGCAGTTCTTC. This encodes CASSVQDREVLGEQFF.